The 8 T cell receptor beta chains presented below share a single source sample, sequenced in a study of cytomegalovirus exposure and HLA in healthy donors. PCR was performed using 60 Vbeta and 13 Jbeta primers. Sequenced by immunoSEQ multiplex PCR; TCRdb stores in-frame clones only, minus some. The sample shows approximately 200,000 clones, approximately 85% of them seen only once. The sample consisted of PBMCs. These receptors were taken from a woman between 45 and 60 years old in good health and CMV-seronegative.

This chain joins TRBV5-1 and TRBJ1-2, with D possibly being TRBD1 (5 bases). V lost 7 bases, J lost 5 bases, and 18 bases lay in between. Germline lookup yields CDR1 SGHRS and CDR2 YFSETQ. The CDR3 is 14 amino acids. CDR3 amino acids: CASGHGPEEYGYTF. In DNA, the CDR3 is TGCGCCAGCGGACACGGGCCAGAAGAGTATGGCTACACCTTC. Filled out from reference TRBV5-1 and TRBJ1-2, the complete variable domain reads KAGVTQTPRYLIKTRGQQVTLSCSPISGHRSVSWYQQTPGQGLQFLFEYFSETQRNKGNFPGRFSGRQFSNSRSEMNVSTLELGDSALYLCASGHGPEEYGYTFGSGTRLTVV.

This clone was counted between two and nine times. J is TRBJ2-5 and V is TRBV9, with a tentative D call TRBD1 (6 bases). Germline V gene data show CDR1 as SGDLS and CDR2 as YYNGEE. V gave up 4 bases and J gave up 5 bases, with 15 bases separating them. The CDR3 spans 14 residues. Written as DNA, the CDR3 is TGTGCCAGCAGCACCGGACAGTTGATGGAGACCCAGTACTTC. Protein: CASSTGQLMETQYF.

The chain is built from TRBV29-1 and TRBJ1-1, with D possibly matching TRBD1 (6 bases). The V end was cut by 7 bases, the J end by 0 bases, with 15 bases between. The V gene's germline CDR1 is SQVTM and CDR2 ANQGSEA. The CDR3 runs to 14 residues. This CDR3 reads CSAWTDFMNTEAFF. The CDR3 DNA reads TGCAGCGCTTGGACAGACTTCATGAACACTGAAGCTTTCTTT.

The CDR3 sequence is CSVVDSGGPNEQFF. CDR3 bases: TGCAGCGTTGTCGACTCGGGAGGGCCTAATGAGCAGTTCTTC. The chain employs TRBV29-1 and TRBJ2-1; 8 positions match TRBD2. The germline V gene encodes CDR1 SQVTM and CDR2 ANQGSEA. With 4 bases clipped from V and 7 bases from J, the junction kept 9 bases outside the gene matches. CDR3 length: 14 amino acids.

This clone was picked up a small number of times. One end of the junction varies from germline; a read error may be responsible. The chain joins TRBV7-9 to TRBJ2-7; 9 positions agree with TRBD1. The CDR3 has 14 amino acids. The V gene's germline CDR1 is SEHNR and CDR2 FQNEAQ (reference sequence). CDR3 residues: CSSSLRGQGHEQYF. The DNA of the CDR3 is TGTTCCAGCAGCTTAAGGGGACAGGGCCACGAGCAGTACTTC. The variable domain in full, with the rest retrieved from reference TRBV7-9 and TRBJ2-7, is DTGVSQNPRHKITKRGQNVTFRCDPISEHNRLYWYRQTLGQGPEFLTYFQNEAQLEKSRLLSDRFSAERPKGSFSTLEIQRTEQGDSAMYLCSSSLRGQGHEQYFGPGTRLTVT.

The gene calls are TRBV5-1 and TRBJ2-1, with TRBD1 matching 7 bases. The CDR3 consists of 13 residues. The germline CDR1 and CDR2 sequences are SGHRS and YFSETQ. The ends lost 4 bases at V and 5 bases at J; junction bases unmatched: 3. The chain's CDR3 is CASSDGQDNEQFF. CDR3 nucleotides: TGCGCCAGCAGCGACGGACAGGACAATGAGCAGTTCTTC.

CDR3 nucleotides: TGTGCCAGCAGCAGTCGACTAGGAGTTAATGAGCAGTTCTTC. The encoded protein is CASSSRLGVNEQFF. This sequence joins TRBV2 and TRBJ2-1, with a tentative D call TRBD2 (6 bases). Germline-derived CDR1 and CDR2 are SNHLY and FYNNEI. Trimming removed 6 bases at V and 7 bases at J, with 16 bases between. This CDR3 has 14 residues.

V gene TRBV6-1 combines with J gene TRBJ2-7; D possibly corresponds to TRBD1 (6 bases). Germline values: CDR1 MNHNS, CDR2 SASEGT. This CDR3 region has 14 residues. V was cut by 7 bases and J by 0 bases, with 13 bases left in between. The CDR3 here is CASKRDMDSYEQYF. The CDR3 nucleotides are TGTGCCAGCAAGAGGGACATGGACTCCTACGAGCAGTACTTC.